This record looks at one T cell receptor (beta chain) sequence and its context. Its antigen target is currently unknown. Base qualities were left out, and no much larger clone turns up one base away. Using the deep immunoSEQ assay, multiplex PCR amplified TCR CDR3 regions from genomic DNA. Genomic DNA extracted from each cell subset was distributed evenly over all wells of several immunoSEQ 96-well plates, and each plate served as one replicate. For sorted subsets, each replicate PCR was loaded with approximately 0.2 ug genomic DNA, equivalent to 30,000 or so T cell genomes. Purified libraries were measured with a Qubit 3.0 fluorometer, size-checked on a Bioanalyzer 2100, and measured again with the KAPA Library Quantification kit. Each immunoSEQ 96-well plate was sequenced on its own single-read 150-cycle Illumina NextSeq 550 flow cell. The original pipeline was this. Because the immunoSEQ output held only junctional sequences and lacked quality scores, the filtering could not match the filtering applied to full-length reads. Sequences were annotated with PyIR, a Python wrapper for IgBLAST v1.9, using IMGT germline references to assign V/J genes and CDR3. Reads were filtered out if the reads had weak V/J assignments (E-value above 1e-6), no CDR3, stop codons, out-of-frame junctions, or ambiguous translated residues. V3J clonotypes were defined by identical inferred V gene, J gene, and CDR3 amino acid sequence. To compute the percentage overlap between repertoires, the number of shared unique clonotypes was divided by the size of the smaller repertoire. RTK rarefaction, the Chao1 estimator, and Recon v2.1 estimates of unobserved clonotypes were used to assess repertoire richness. OLGA was used to compute generation probabilities for all TCRbeta clonotypes that the gDNA method yielded from four donors. Here the immuneACCESS table is served through TCRdb, limited to in-frame sequences with V and J called. Missing clones are a known gap in these copies; in checked studies unresolved V genes cover under half, and the rest lacks a known reason. V, J and clone size are those of that table, while D and trimming were read from the DNA. The sample yields 750,000 to 1,000,000 clones; almost 95% were counted once. Together, the top ten hold under 30% of the sample.

The junction shows trimming of 3 bases on V and 1 base on J, plus 16 bases between the germline ends. The CDR3 contains 17 residues, cysteine and phenylalanine counted. Only the CDR3 portion is preserved as DNA: 51 bases, with reading frame beginning at the first base. In the germline V gene, CDR1 corresponds to SNHLY and CDR2 to FYNNEI. These data come from a study of shared clonotypes between healthy human individuals (TCRdb year 2020). Some background on the complete study: The cohort included a few men and two women between 18 and 49 years of age. Between about 0.85 and 8.9 billion PBMCs per donor were obtained by leukapheresis. To increase sequencing depth and limit assay-specific biases, different laboratories used diverse techniques to prepare libraries and sequence TCR repertoires. For each donor, CD4 naive and CD4 memory were each given three plates, CD8 naive was given two plates, and CD8 memory was given one plate. To estimate repertoire size and how much clonotype sharing occurs between individuals, the study deeply sequenced the blood TCR repertoires of 5 or 6 healthy adults. Broader findings and caveats from the paper: Even with the large sequencing depth, rarefaction of the sorted-subset datasets indicated that sequencing was incomplete. Sampling was limited to blood, and TCR repertoires in tissue likely differ from TCR repertoires in blood. Because the study included a small number of donors, the genetic and exposure-history diversity represented was limited. Pairwise subsampling led to the expectation that sequencing depth would affect the degree of clonotype sharing among donors. About 5% of naive CD4, 3% to 4% of naive CD8, about 2.4% of memory CD4, and around 0.42% of memory CD8 clonotypes were shared across a few donors. Larger estimated clonotype richness was generally found for naive subsets than for memory subsets. Higher generation probabilities were observed for clonotypes shared by all four sorted-subset donors than for non-shared clonotypes.

CD8 naive samples were obtained by positive selection for CCR7 among CD45RO-negative cells, yielding a CD45RA+CCR7+ population from which TemRA cells were excluded. The donors were healthy, HIV-negative adults who had no recently reported acute infections or vaccinations. Every donor was a Caucasian adult residing in Nashville, Tennessee, USA. Blood was collected by leukapheresis, and PBMCs were isolated by Ficoll-Histopaque density gradient centrifugation and then cryopreserved in liquid nitrogen vapor phase. Analytical flow cytometry was used to check the purity and quantity of each magnetically sorted T cell population. From each sorted fraction, genomic DNA was isolated and quantified by UV absorbance on a Nanodrop 2000c.

The clonotype originates from a young man in good health. The sample was naive CD8+ T cells sorted from blood. The cell subset or site label, as the study defines it: CD45RA+CCR7+. The V and J segments used are TRBV2 and TRBJ2-4; the D gene is perhaps TRBD2, on 7 matching bases. The DNA reads TGTGCCAGCAGTGAGGGGGCGGGAGTGCTTGCCAAAAACATTCAGTACTTC. This sequence encodes CASSEGAGVLAKNIQYF.